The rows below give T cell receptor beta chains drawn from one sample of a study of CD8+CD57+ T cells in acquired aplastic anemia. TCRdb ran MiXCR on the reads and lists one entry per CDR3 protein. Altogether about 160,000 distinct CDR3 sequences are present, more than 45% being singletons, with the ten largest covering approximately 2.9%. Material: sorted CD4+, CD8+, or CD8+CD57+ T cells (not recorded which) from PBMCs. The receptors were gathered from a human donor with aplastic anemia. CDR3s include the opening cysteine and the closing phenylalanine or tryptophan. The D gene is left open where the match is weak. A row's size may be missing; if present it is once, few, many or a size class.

DNA: TGTGCCAGCAGCAGGACAGGGGGCGTCAACACCGGGGAGCTGTTTTTT
CDR3: CASSRTGGVNTGELFF
V: TRBV9
J: TRBJ2-2
D: TRBD1
size: NA

DNA: TGTGCCAGCAGTGAAGCGCAGACAGCTGATAATTCACCCCTCCACTTT
CDR3: CASSEAQTADNSPLHF
V: TRBV2
J: TRBJ1-6
D: NA
size: many

DNA: TGTGCCAGCAGTTTACGTAGCTTGGCATACGAGCAGTACTTC
CDR3: CASSLRSLAYEQYF
V: TRBV27
J: TRBJ2-7
D: NA
size: many

DNA: TGTGCCAGCAGTACCCCGGGCCAAAACCAAGAGACCCAGTACTTC
CDR3: CASSTPGQNQETQYF
V: TRBV12-3/TRBV12-4
J: TRBJ2-5
D: NA
size: once

DNA: TGTGCCAGCAGTGGGGGCCCAGGCTCTAACTATGGCTACACCTTC
CDR3: CASSGGPGSNYGYTF
V: TRBV2
J: TRBJ1-2
D: NA
size: NA

DNA: TGTGCCAGCAGACCAGGGAACACTGAAGCTTTCTTT
CDR3: CASRPGNTEAFF
V: TRBV7-9
J: TRBJ1-1
D: NA
size: NA

DNA: TGTGCCAGCGGCCAGACTAGCGGGAGGTTGAGTTACAATGAGCAGTTCTTC
CDR3: CASGQTSGRLSYNEQFF
V: TRBV27
J: TRBJ2-1
D: TRBD2
size: NA

DNA: TGTGCCAGCACAAGGCGGGATATCTATGGCTACACCTTC
CDR3: CASTRRDIYGYTF
V: TRBV7-2
J: TRBJ1-2
D: NA
size: many

DNA: TGCAGCGTTGAATCTCAGGGGACAGATACGCAGTATTTT
CDR3: CSVESQGTDTQYF
V: TRBV29-1
J: TRBJ2-3
D: NA
size: many

DNA: TGTGCCAGCAGCTTAGAGCAGGGTTTTAATGAAAAACTGTTTTTT
CDR3: CASSLEQGFNEKLFF
V: TRBV7-2
J: TRBJ1-4
D: NA
size: many

DNA: TGCAGCGTTGAACAGATCTCTGGAAACACCATATATTTT
CDR3: CSVEQISGNTIYF
V: TRBV29-1
J: TRBJ1-3
D: NA
size: NA

DNA: TGTGCCAGCAGCGCGGACAGGGTGGATGGCTACACCTTC
CDR3: CASSADRVDGYTF
V: TRBV9
J: TRBJ1-2
D: TRBD1
size: NA

DNA: TGTGCCAGCATGAGTGCAGGCCTGAACACTGAAGCTTTCTTT
CDR3: CASMSAGLNTEAFF
V: TRBV12-3/TRBV12-4
J: TRBJ1-1
D: NA
size: many

DNA: TGTGCCAGCAGCCGAACGTTGATGAGCGGCGAGCAGTTCTTC
CDR3: CASSRTLMSGEQFF
V: TRBV14
J: TRBJ2-1
D: NA
size: many

DNA: TGTGCCAGCAGCCCCGCAGGGGGATACTACGAGCAGTACTTC
CDR3: CASSPAGGYYEQYF
V: TRBV7-9
J: TRBJ2-7
D: TRBD1
size: NA

DNA: TGTGCCAGCAGTGAAGCGCGAACTAGCGGGGGGTTCGGTGAGACCCGGCACTTC
CDR3: CASSEARTSGGFGETRHF
V: TRBV2
J: TRBJ2-5
D: TRBD2
size: NA

DNA: TGTGCCAGCAGTGAAGCGGAGCCGCTCTCCTACAATGAGCAGTTCTTC
CDR3: CASSEAEPLSYNEQFF
V: TRBV2
J: TRBJ2-1
D: NA
size: NA

DNA: TGCAGTGCTAGTCCCATGGGAAGGGGCGAGCAGTACTTC
CDR3: CSASPMGRGEQYF
V: TRBV20-1
J: TRBJ2-7
D: NA
size: NA

DNA: TGTGCCAGCGATCTAGGCGAAAAACTGTTTTTT
CDR3: CASDLGEKLFF
V: TRBV7-9
J: TRBJ1-4
D: NA
size: many

DNA: TGTGCCAGCAGTTTACAGGTAGCGGTGAGCTACGAGCAGTACTTC
CDR3: CASSLQVAVSYEQYF
V: TRBV12-3/TRBV12-4
J: TRBJ2-7
D: NA
size: many

DNA: TGTGCCAGCATGCGTCTAGCGGACTCCTACAATGAGCAGTTCTTC
CDR3: CASMRLADSYNEQFF
V: TRBV24-1
J: TRBJ2-1
D: TRBD2
size: NA

DNA: TGCAGTGCTAGAGAGGGGGGAGGGAATGGCTACACCTTC
CDR3: CSAREGGGNGYTF
V: TRBV20-1
J: TRBJ1-2
D: NA
size: many

DNA: TGTGCCAGTCAAGCTGGCCGGGACAGGTCTTCACCCCTCCACTTT
CDR3: CASQAGRDRSSPLHF
V: TRBV19
J: TRBJ1-6
D: TRBD1
size: few

DNA: TGTGCCAGCAGCGCGGGACGGATCTCTGGAAACACCATATATTTT
CDR3: CASSAGRISGNTIYF
V: TRBV2
J: TRBJ1-3
D: NA
size: NA

DNA: TGTGCCATCAGGGAGGCTAGCGGGGGGGCCTCCTACAATGAGCAGTTCTTC
CDR3: CAIREASGGASYNEQFF
V: TRBV10-3
J: TRBJ2-1
D: TRBD2
size: NA

DNA: TGTGCCAGCAGCCCCGATAAACAGAGAGACCACCGGGAGACCCAGTACTTC
CDR3: CASSPDKQRDHRETQYF
V: TRBV7-3
J: TRBJ2-5
D: NA
size: NA

DNA: TGTGCCAGCAGCCCAGGGGGTATCATCTACGAGCAGTACTTC
CDR3: CASSPGGIIYEQYF
V: TRBV12-3/TRBV12-4
J: TRBJ2-7
D: TRBD1
size: NA

DNA: TGTGCCAGCAGTCGAACGACTAGCCAAGAGACCCAGTACTTC
CDR3: CASSRTTSQETQYF
V: TRBV2
J: TRBJ2-5
D: NA
size: NA